One and the same sample provided the 6 T cell receptor beta chains below, sequenced in a study of human T cells and chemical hapten exposure. TCRdb redid the calling of the RACE reads with MiXCR, one entry per CDR3 protein. This table holds 87,000 or so distinct CDR3 sequences, roughly 8.8% found once. Time point described: pre-sensitization, week 0. Treatment given: therapeutic diphenylcyclopropenone sensitization with weekly scalp DPC. This material consisted of whole blood, taken in connection with sensitization to the hapten diphenylcyclopropenone (DPC). The origin of the receptors is a woman aged 40-49 years with alopecia areata. Some clones in this sample may be carry-over from other donors' samples.

There are a few counts of this clonotype. The chain recombines TRBV3-1 with TRBJ1-2; D unresolved. CDR3 length: 12 amino acids. V was clipped by 6 bases and J by 4 bases, with 9 bases between them. CDR1 and CDR2 (germline): LGHDT, YNNKEL (reference sequence). Here the CDR3 DNA reads TGTGCCAGCAGTTATGACACCTATGGCTACACCTTC. It translates to CASSYDTYGYTF.

V usage is TRBV5-6 and J usage is TRBJ2-4; no clear D. The CDR3 runs 13 residues. The V gene lost 6 bases and the J gene lost 1 base, with 8 bases spanning the gap. Germline loops: CDR1 SGHDT, CDR2 YYEEEE. Here the CDR3 reads CASTPPAKNIQYF. The CDR3 nucleotides are TGTGCCAGCACCCCACCGGCCAAAAACATTCAGTACTTC.

The table lists this clonotype with a few counts. The V call is TRBV4-1, the J call TRBJ2-7; 14 nucleotides align to TRBD2. V was pared by 4 bases and J by 0 bases, with 8 bases of the junction left unmatched. CDR1 MGHRA and CDR2 YSYEKL come from the germline V gene. This CDR3 region has 18 residues. CDR3 amino acids: CASSPYGLAGGSSYEQYF. The CDR3, as DNA: TGCGCCAGCAGCCCTTACGGACTAGCGGGGGGTAGCTCCTACGAGCAGTACTTC.

The chain links TRBV3-1 to TRBJ1-1; no definite D call. The germline gives CDR1 LGHDT, CDR2 YNNKEL (reference sequence). The CDR3 sequence is 16 residues long. V was shortened by 0 bases and J by 1 base, with 12 bases between the two germline ends. The DNA for the CDR3 is TGTGCCAGCAGCCAAGATAAGAAAGTGGGGAACACTGAAGCTTTCTTT. It translates to CASSQDKKVGNTEAFF.

This clonotype was recorded a few times. The DNA for the CDR3 is TGTGCCAGCAGCCAGTGGACAAATGAAAAACTGTTTTTT. It translates to CASSQWTNEKLFF. V usage is TRBV7-2 and J usage is TRBJ1-4; D is perhaps TRBD1 (5 bases). Trimming removed 5 bases from V and 5 bases from J, with 9 bases in between. The CDR3 loop spans 13 amino acids. Germline CDR1 is SGHTA and CDR2 is FQGNSA.

This clonotype was recorded a few times. V is TRBV5-4 and J is TRBJ2-7, with D perhaps TRBD1 (6 bases). The CDR3 runs to 13 residues. Germline V gives CDR1 SGHNT, CDR2 YYREEE (reference sequence). V lost 3 bases and J lost 4, with 11 bases in between. CDR3 DNA: TGTGCCAGCAGCTGGTCTACAGGGTACGAGCAGTACTTC. This translates into CASSWSTGYEQYF.